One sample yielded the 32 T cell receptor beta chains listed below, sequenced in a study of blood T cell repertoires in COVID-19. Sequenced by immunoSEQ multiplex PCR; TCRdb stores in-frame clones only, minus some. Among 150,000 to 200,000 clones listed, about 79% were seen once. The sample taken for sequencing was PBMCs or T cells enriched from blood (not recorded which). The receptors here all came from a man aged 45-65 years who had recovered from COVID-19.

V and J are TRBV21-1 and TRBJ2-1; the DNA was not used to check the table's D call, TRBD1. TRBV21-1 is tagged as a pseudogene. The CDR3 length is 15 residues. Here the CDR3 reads CASSRGKQGENEQFF. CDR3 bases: TGTGCCAGCAGCAGAGGAAAACAGGGTGAGAATGAGCAGTTCTTC.

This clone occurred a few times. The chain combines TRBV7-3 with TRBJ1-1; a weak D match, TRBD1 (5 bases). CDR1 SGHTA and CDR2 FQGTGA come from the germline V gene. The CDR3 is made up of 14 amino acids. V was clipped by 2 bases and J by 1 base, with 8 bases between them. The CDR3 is CASSLGHQNTEAFF. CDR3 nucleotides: TGTGCCAGCAGCTTAGGACATCAGAACACTGAAGCTTTCTTT.

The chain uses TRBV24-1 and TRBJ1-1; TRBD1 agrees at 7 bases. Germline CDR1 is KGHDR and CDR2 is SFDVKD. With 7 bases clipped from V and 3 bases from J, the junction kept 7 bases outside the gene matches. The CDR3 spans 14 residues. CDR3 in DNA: TGTGCCACCAGGGGTAGCACAGGGGACACTGAAGCTTTCTTT. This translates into CATRGSTGDTEAFF.

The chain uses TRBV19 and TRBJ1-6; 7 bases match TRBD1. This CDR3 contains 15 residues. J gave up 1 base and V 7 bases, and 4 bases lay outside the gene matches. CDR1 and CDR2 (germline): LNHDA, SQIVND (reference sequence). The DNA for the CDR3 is TGTGCCAGTACCCCGGACAGGTCCTATAATTCACCCCTCCACTTT. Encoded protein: CASTPDRSYNSPLHF.

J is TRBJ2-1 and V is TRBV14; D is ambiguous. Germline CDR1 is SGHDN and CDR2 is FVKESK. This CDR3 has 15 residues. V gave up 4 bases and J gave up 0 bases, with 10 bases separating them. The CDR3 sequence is CASSLGLSSYNEQFF. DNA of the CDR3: TGTGCCAGCAGCCTCGGTTTGAGCTCCTACAATGAGCAGTTCTTC.

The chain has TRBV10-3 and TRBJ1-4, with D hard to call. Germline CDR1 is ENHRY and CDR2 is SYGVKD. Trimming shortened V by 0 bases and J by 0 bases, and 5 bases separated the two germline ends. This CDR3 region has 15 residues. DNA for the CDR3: TGTGCCATCAGTGAGTCAACACCAACTAATGAAAAACTGTTTTTT. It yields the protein CAISESTPTNEKLFF.

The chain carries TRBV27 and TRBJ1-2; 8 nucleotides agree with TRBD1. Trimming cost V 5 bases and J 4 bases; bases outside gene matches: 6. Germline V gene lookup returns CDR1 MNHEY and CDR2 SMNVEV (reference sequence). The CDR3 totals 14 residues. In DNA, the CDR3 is TGTGCCAGCAGTCTGGACAGGGCGGGCTATGGCTACACCTTC. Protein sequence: CASSLDRAGYGYTF.

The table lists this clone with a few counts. The CDR3 bases are TGTGCCAGCAGTGAAGACAGGGGTCGGAGCACTGAAGCTTTCTTT. Amino acids: CASSEDRGRSTEAFF. This sequence joins TRBV2 and TRBJ1-1, with 7 bases identical to TRBD1. Trimming took 1 base from V and 4 from J; bases not matched to a gene: 6. The CDR3 consists of 15 residues. The germline gives CDR1 SNHLY, CDR2 FYNNEI.

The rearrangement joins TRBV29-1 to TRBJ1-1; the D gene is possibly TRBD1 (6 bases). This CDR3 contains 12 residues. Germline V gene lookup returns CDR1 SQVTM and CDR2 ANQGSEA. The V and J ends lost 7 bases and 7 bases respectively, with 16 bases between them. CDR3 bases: TGCAGCGCCGAGGGGGATGGTCATGAAGCTTTCTTT. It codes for CSAEGDGHEAFF.

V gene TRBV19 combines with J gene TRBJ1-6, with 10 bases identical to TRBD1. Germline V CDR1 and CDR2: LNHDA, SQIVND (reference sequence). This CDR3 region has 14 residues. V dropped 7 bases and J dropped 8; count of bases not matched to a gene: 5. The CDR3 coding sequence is TGTGCCAGTAAAGGGACAGGGGTTGATTCACCCCTCCACTTT. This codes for CASKGTGVDSPLHF.

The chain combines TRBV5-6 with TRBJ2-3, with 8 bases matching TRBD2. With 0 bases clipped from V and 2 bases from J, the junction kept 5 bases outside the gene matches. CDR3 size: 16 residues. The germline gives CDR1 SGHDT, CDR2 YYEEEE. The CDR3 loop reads CASSLDAGGYTDTQYF. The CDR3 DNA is TGTGCCAGCAGCTTGGATGCGGGGGGCTACACAGATACGCAGTATTTT.

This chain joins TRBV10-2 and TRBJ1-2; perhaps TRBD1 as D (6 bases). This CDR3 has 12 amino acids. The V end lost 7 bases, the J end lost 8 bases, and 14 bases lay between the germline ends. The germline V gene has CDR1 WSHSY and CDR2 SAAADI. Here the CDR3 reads CASTDRSFGYTF. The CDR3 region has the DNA TGCGCCAGCACCGACAGGAGCTTCGGCTACACCTTC.

The chain's CDR3 is CASSVRGINSPLHF. The CDR3 coding sequence is TGTGCCAGCAGCGTAAGGGGGATTAATTCACCCCTCCACTTT. The chain links TRBV9 to TRBJ1-6; D possibly corresponds to TRBD1 (6 bases). The CDR3 totals 14 residues. CDR1 and CDR2 (germline): SGDLS, YYNGEE. V was trimmed by 1 base and J by 6 bases, leaving 8 bases between them.

The CDR3: CASSFDTGQVLVHSNQPQHF. The CDR3 DNA sequence: TGTGCCAGCAGTTTCGACACTGGACAGGTTCTGGTTCATAGCAATCAGCCCCAGCATTTT. V and J are TRBV6-2 or TRBV6-3 and TRBJ1-5; 7 bases fit TRBD1. Losses at the gene ends were 4 bases for V and 0 bases for J; bases not matched to a gene: 18. The CDR3 runs to 20 residues. CDR1 is MNHEY, CDR2 SVGEGT, per germline.

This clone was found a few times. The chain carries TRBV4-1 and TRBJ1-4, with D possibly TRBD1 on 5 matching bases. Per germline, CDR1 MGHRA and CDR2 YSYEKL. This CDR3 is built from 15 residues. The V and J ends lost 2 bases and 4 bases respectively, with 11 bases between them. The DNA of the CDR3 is TGCGCCAGCAGCCAATTAAGGGGCAATAATGAAAAACTGTTTTTT. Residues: CASSQLRGNNEKLFF.

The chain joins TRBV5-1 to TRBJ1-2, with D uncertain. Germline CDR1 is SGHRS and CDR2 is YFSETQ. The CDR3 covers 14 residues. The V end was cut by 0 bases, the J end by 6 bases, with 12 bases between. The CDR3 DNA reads TGCGCCAGCAGCTTGGGTGGCGGATCCGATGGCTACACCTTC. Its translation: CASSLGGGSDGYTF.

CDR3 amino acids: CASSNPSMNTEAFF. CDR3 nucleotides: TGCGCCAGCAGCAATCCAAGCATGAACACTGAAGCTTTCTTT. The gene calls are TRBV5-1 and TRBJ1-1; D unresolved. Germline V CDR1 and CDR2: SGHRS, YFSETQ. This CDR3 spans 14 amino acids. Trimming removed 4 bases from V and 0 bases from J, with 10 bases in between.

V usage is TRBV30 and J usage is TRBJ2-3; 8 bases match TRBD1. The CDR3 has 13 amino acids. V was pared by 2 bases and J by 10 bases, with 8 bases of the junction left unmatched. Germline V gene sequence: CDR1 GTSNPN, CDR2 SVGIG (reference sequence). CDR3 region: CAWSRDRGWPQYF. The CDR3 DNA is TGTGCCTGGAGTCGAGACAGGGGATGGCCGCAGTATTTT.

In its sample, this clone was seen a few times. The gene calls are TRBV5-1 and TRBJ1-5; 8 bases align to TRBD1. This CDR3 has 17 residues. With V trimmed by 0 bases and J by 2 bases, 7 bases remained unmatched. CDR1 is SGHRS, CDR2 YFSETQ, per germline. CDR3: CASSLGTGSGGNQPQHF. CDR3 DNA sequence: TGCGCCAGCAGCTTGGGGACAGGGTCGGGTGGCAATCAGCCCCAGCATTTT. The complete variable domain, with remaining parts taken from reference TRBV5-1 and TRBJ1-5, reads KAGVTQTPRYLIKTRGQQVTLSCSPISGHRSVSWYQQTPGQGLQFLFEYFSETQRNKGNFPGRFSGRQFSNSRSEMNVSTLELGDSALYLCASSLGTGSGGNQPQHFGDGTRLSIL.

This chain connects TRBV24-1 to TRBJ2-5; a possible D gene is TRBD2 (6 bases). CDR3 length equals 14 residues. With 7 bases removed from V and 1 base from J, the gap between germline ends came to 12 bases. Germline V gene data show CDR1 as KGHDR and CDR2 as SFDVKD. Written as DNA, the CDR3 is TGTGCCACCAGCGATCGGGGAGGCCAAGAGACCCAGTACTTC. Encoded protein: CATSDRGGQETQYF.

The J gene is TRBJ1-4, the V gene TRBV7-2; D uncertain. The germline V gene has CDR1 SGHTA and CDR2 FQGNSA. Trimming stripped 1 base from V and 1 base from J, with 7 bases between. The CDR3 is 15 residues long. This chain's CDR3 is CASSLGALTNEKLFF. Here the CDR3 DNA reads TGTGCCAGCAGCTTAGGGGCCCTAACTAATGAAAAACTGTTTTTT.

The CDR3 nucleotides are TGTGCCAGCAGTTACTTGACAGGGGGCGATGGCTACACCTTC. Translated, it gives CASSYLTGGDGYTF. The rearrangement joins TRBV6-5 to TRBJ1-2; 10 bases agree with TRBD1. The CDR3 extends over 14 amino acids. V trimming: 1 base; J trimming: 6 bases; junction bases outside the gene matches: 2. Germline V lookup: CDR1 MNHEY, CDR2 SVGAGI.

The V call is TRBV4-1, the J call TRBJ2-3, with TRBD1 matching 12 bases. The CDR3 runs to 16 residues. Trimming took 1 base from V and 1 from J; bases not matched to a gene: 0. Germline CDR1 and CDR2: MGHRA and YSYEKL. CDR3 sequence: CASSQGDRGRTDTQYF. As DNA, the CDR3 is TGCGCCAGCAGCCAAGGGGACAGGGGGCGCACAGATACGCAGTATTTT.

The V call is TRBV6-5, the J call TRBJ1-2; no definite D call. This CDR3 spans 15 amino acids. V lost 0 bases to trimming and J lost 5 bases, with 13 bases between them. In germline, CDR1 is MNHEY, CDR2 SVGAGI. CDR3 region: CASSYSLAGGYGYTF. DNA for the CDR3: TGTGCCAGCAGTTACTCGCTGGCAGGCGGGTATGGCTACACCTTC.

The CDR3 spells CASSGGQGSYNEQFF. The CDR3 bases are TGCGCCAGCAGCGGAGGACAGGGCTCCTACAATGAGCAGTTCTTC. The V and J genes are TRBV5-1 and TRBJ2-1, with 8 bases identical to TRBD1. Germline V gene sequence: CDR1 SGHRS, CDR2 YFSETQ. The CDR3 is 15 amino acids. After removal of 4 bases from V and 0 bases from J, the junction contained 3 bases not matched to a gene.

In nucleotides, the CDR3 is TGTGCCAGCAGCGTACTAGCGGGGGGTTCGACAGATACGCAGTATTTT. Translated, it gives CASSVLAGGSTDTQYF. The chain employs TRBV9 and TRBJ2-3; the match to TRBD2 covers 11 bases. Per the germline V gene, CDR1 is SGDLS and CDR2 is YYNGEE. V gave up 1 base and J gave up 3 bases; unmatched junction bases: 4. The CDR3 loop spans 16 amino acids.

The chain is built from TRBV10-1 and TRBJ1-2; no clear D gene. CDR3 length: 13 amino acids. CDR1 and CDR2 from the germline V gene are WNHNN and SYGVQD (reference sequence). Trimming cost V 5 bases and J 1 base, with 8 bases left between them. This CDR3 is CASSPYINYGYTF. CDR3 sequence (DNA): TGCGCCAGCAGTCCTTACATTAACTATGGCTACACCTTC.

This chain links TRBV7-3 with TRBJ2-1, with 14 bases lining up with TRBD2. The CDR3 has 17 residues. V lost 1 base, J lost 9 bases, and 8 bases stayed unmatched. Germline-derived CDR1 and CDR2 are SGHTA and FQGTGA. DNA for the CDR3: TGTGCCAGCAGCTTAATCGGACTAGCGGGGGGTCTTGGTGAGCAGTTCTTC. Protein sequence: CASSLIGLAGGLGEQFF.

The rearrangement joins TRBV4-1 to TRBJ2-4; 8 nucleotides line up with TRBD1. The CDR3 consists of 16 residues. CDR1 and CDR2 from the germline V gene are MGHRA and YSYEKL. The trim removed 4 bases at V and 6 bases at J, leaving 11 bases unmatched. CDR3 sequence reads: CASSRSGGQGANIQYF. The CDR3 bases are TGCGCCAGCAGCCGGTCAGGGGGGCAGGGGGCAAACATTCAGTACTTC.

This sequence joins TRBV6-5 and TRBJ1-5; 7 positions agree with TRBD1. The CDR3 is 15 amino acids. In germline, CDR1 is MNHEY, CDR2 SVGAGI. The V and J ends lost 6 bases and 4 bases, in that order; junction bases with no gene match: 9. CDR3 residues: CASRTGQLPNQPQHF. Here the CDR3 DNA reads TGTGCCAGCAGAACGGGACAGCTGCCTAATCAGCCCCAGCATTTT.

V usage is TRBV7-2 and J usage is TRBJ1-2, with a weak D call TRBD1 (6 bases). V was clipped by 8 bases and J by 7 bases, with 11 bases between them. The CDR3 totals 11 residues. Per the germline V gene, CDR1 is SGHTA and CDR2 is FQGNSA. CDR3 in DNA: TGTGCCAGCGGAACAGGGTTTGGCTACACCTTC. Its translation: CASGTGFGYTF.

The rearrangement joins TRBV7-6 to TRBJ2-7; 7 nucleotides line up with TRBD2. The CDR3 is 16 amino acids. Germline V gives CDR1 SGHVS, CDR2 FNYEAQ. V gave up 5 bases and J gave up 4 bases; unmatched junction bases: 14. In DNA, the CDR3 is TGTGCCAGCAGCCCTGTCAGCGGAGGAGCGGGATACGAGCAGTACTTC. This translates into CASSPVSGGAGYEQYF.